The 9 T cell receptor beta chains given below trace back to one sample, sequenced in a study of T cells expressing NK-cell markers. TCRdb re-called the 5' RACE reads; one entry per CDR3 protein, DNA not given. The sample includes almost 450,000 distinct CDR3 sequences. Sample: blood T cells: a sorted CD56 or NKG2C T cell subset, CD4+ or CD8+ T cells, or bulk PBMC T cells (not recorded which). The origin of the receptors is a woman aged 18-69 years in good health.

The chain is built from TRBV4-3 and TRBJ1-1; TCRdb's D call of TRBD1 is untestable without DNA. This CDR3 spans 14 amino acids. Germline V gene data show CDR1 as LGHNA and CDR2 as YSLEER. CDR3 residues: CASSQVPGGTEAFF.

This chain links TRBV6-2 or TRBV6-3 with TRBJ2-3. Germline-derived CDR1 and CDR2 are MNHEY and SVGEGT. The CDR3 consists of 14 residues. The CDR3 region is CASGLTGFADTQYF.

The chain couples TRBV7-9 to TRBJ1-4. Germline loops: CDR1 SEHNR, CDR2 FQNEAQ (reference sequence). The CDR3 covers 15 residues. The CDR3 loop reads CASSLAVSGLEKLFF.

J is TRBJ2-5 and V is TRBV28; TCRdb picks TRBD1, but there is no DNA to check that call. This CDR3 is 14 amino acids long. From germline, CDR1 is MDHEN and CDR2 SYDVKM. The chain's CDR3 is CASSPGDLKETQYF.

The rearrangement links TRBV15 to TRBJ1-4. This CDR3 contains 16 residues. Germline values: CDR1 LNHNV, CDR2 YYDKDF (reference sequence). The CDR3 protein is CATSRQISGMEEKLFF.

V usage is TRBV9 and J usage is TRBJ1-6; there is no DNA to check the TCRdb D call of TRBD1. Germline lookup yields CDR1 SGDLS and CDR2 YYNGEE. The CDR3 loop spans 15 amino acids. The CDR3 sequence: CASSPGVVDNSPLHF.

The chain joins TRBV28 to TRBJ1-5; lacking DNA, the TRBD1 call made by TCRdb goes unchecked. The germline V gene has CDR1 MDHEN and CDR2 SYDVKM. This CDR3 is 15 amino acids long. CDR3 amino acids: CASSLRYRGNQPQHF.

The chain employs TRBV5-5 and TRBJ1-5; TCRdb's D call of TRBD1 is untestable without DNA. The CDR3 has 15 residues. Germline V gene lookup returns CDR1 SGHKS and CDR2 YYEKEE (reference sequence). The chain's CDR3 is CASSLAGTENQPQHF.

The chain uses TRBV7-2 and TRBJ2-2; TCRdb names TRBD1, which stays unverified in the absence of DNA. Germline loops: CDR1 SGHTA, CDR2 FQGNSA. The CDR3 spans 15 residues. CDR3 protein: CASSLRQGGPGELFF.